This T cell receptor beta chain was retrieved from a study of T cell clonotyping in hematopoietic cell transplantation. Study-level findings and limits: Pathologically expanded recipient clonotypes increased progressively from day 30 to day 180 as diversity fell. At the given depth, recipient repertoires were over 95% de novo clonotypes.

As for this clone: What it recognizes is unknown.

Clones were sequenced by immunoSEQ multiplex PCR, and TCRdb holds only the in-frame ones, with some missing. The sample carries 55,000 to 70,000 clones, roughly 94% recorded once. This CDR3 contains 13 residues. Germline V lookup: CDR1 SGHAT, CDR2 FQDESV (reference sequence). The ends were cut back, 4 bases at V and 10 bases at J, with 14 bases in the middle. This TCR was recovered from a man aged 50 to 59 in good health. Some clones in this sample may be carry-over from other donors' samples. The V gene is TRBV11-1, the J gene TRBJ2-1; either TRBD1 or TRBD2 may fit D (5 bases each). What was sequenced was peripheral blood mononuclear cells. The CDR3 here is CASSSTRDVEQFF. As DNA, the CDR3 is TGTGCCAGCAGCTCCACCCGGGACGTCGAGCAGTTCTTC.